The 25 T cell receptor beta chains below come from one sample, sequenced in a study of T cell responses to AZD1222 COVID-19 vaccine. TCRdb's copy holds only in-frame clones and misses some; the assay was immunoSEQ multiplex PCR. The data contain tens of thousands of clones, 75% to 85% of them seen just once; the ten biggest clones take up roughly a fifth. Sample: peripheral blood, taken on day 0 of AZD1222 vaccination. Every receptor here comes from an adult in good health.

The CDR3 sequence is CASSPKTPGLEEQFF. The CDR3 DNA is TGTGCCAGCTCACCTAAAACCCCGGGACTTGAGGAGCAGTTCTTC. The chain uses TRBV18 and TRBJ2-1, with D maybe TRBD2 (6 bases). Germline CDR1 and CDR2: KGHSH and LQKENI. Between the trimmed V and J ends, which lost 3 bases and 10 bases, there was a span of 19 bases. The CDR3 is made up of 15 amino acids.

V gene TRBV18 combines with J gene TRBJ1-5, with 8 bases aligning to TRBD1. The junction had 4 bases not matched to a gene; V was cut back by 3 bases and J by 6 bases. The CDR3 has 14 amino acids. CDR1 and CDR2 (germline): KGHSH, LQKENI. The CDR3 loop is CASSPPGQAQPQHF. The CDR3 coding sequence is TGTGCCAGCTCACCTCCGGGACAGGCTCAGCCCCAGCATTTT.

This clone was counted between two and nine times. This sequence joins TRBV5-1 and TRBJ2-3; D might be TRBD2 (7 bases). From germline, CDR1 is SGHRS and CDR2 YFSETQ. V lost 4 bases and J lost 3, with 21 bases in between. The CDR3 length is 17 residues. In DNA form, the CDR3 reads TGCGCCAGCAGCCCGATATTAGGGGGGGGCCGGACAGATACGCAGTATTTT. Translated, it gives CASSPILGGGRTDTQYF.

The V gene is TRBV7-2, the J gene TRBJ1-3; D is uncertain. Germline lookup yields CDR1 SGHTA and CDR2 FQGNSA. The CDR3 runs 15 residues. Trimming removed 0 bases at V and 2 bases at J, with 8 bases between. CDR3 nucleotide sequence: TGTGCCAGCAGCTTAGCTCACTCACCTGGAAACACCATATATTTT. Translation gives CASSLAHSPGNTIYF.

The V and J genes are TRBV5-4 and TRBJ1-1, with TRBD1 matching over 10 bases. The CDR3 totals 12 residues. The trim removed 2 bases at V and 11 bases at J, leaving 3 bases unmatched. The germline CDR1 and CDR2 sequences are SGHNT and YYREEE (reference sequence). Here the CDR3 reads CASSLDRGHAFF. The CDR3 DNA sequence: TGTGCCAGCAGCTTAGACAGGGGGCACGCTTTCTTT.

The V and J genes are TRBV28 and TRBJ2-3; TRBD1 matches 10 bases. Losses at the gene ends were 6 bases for V and 3 bases for J; bases not matched to a gene: 6. In germline, CDR1 is MDHEN, CDR2 SYDVKM. The CDR3 totals 15 residues. CDR3 sequence: CASRYGTGETDTQYF. The CDR3, as DNA: TGTGCCAGCAGATACGGGACAGGGGAAACAGATACGCAGTATTTT.

Only a few counts were recorded for this clone. The chain combines TRBV7-7 with TRBJ2-1; 12 nucleotides agree with TRBD2. CDR1 and CDR2 (germline): SSHAT, FNYEAQ (reference sequence). The ends lost 1 base at V and 6 bases at J; junction bases unmatched: 4. The CDR3 extends over 16 amino acids. CDR3 protein: CASSLDLAGGRNEQFF. CDR3 sequence (DNA): TGTGCCAGCAGCTTAGATCTAGCGGGGGGGCGCAATGAGCAGTTCTTC.

The rearrangement uses TRBV6-2 or TRBV6-3 and TRBJ2-1; 10 bases align to TRBD1. The V gene's germline CDR1 is MNHEY and CDR2 SVGEGT. CDR3 size: 16 residues. J lost 5 bases, V lost 5 bases, and 9 bases had no gene match. CDR3 bases: TGTGCCAGCAGTCTTTTCCGGGACAGGGGCAACAATGAGCAGTTCTTC. This encodes CASSLFRDRGNNEQFF.

V is TRBV15 and J is TRBJ1-6; 9 bases fit TRBD1. This CDR3 has 15 residues. Unmatched junction bases numbered 1, after V lost 0 bases and J lost 7 bases. Germline V gene data show CDR1 as LNHNV and CDR2 as YYDKDF (reference sequence). The CDR3 DNA is TGTGCCACCAGCAGAGATGGACAGGGGAATTCACCCCTCCACTTT. The encoded protein is CATSRDGQGNSPLHF.

The CDR3 sequence: CASSFAYEQYF. The CDR3 nucleotides read TGTGCCAGCAGTTTCGCCTACGAGCAGTACTTC. The chain couples TRBV12-3 or TRBV12-4 to TRBJ2-7; D is unclear. This CDR3 has 11 residues. Trimming cost V 3 bases and J 2 bases, with 2 bases left between them.

This sequence joins TRBV10-1 and TRBJ2-7; the D gene is possibly TRBD2 (5 bases). Germline V gene data show CDR1 as WNHNN and CDR2 as SYGVQD (reference sequence). The CDR3 covers 13 residues. V dropped 4 bases and J dropped 5 bases, with 12 bases sitting between them. This CDR3 is CASSVRGRDEQYF. The CDR3 DNA follows: TGCGCCAGCAGTGTCAGAGGGCGAGACGAGCAGTACTTC.

The J gene is TRBJ2-7, the V gene TRBV19, with D possibly being TRBD1 (6 bases). CDR3 length equals 16 residues. The V gene lost 3 bases and the J gene lost 3 bases, with 18 bases spanning the gap. Germline assignment: CDR1 LNHDA and CDR2 SQIVND (reference sequence). CDR3 in DNA: TGTGCCAGTAGTATTTTGGGGCAGGGGCCCCTCTACGAGCAGTACTTC. Protein: CASSILGQGPLYEQYF.

This chain links TRBV27 with TRBJ2-7, with D perhaps assigned TRBD1 or TRBD2 (5 bases each). This CDR3 is built from 15 residues. Between the trimmed V and J ends, which lost 3 bases and 4 bases, there was a span of 16 bases. Per germline, CDR1 MNHEY and CDR2 SMNVEV (reference sequence). CDR3 coding DNA: TGTGCCAGCAGTTTGGACACGCAACCGGGATACGAGCAGTACTTC. This translates into CASSLDTQPGYEQYF.

The V and J genes are TRBV6-1 and TRBJ2-7; 10 bases map to TRBD2. Germline CDR1 is MNHNS and CDR2 is SASEGT. The CDR3 is 15 residues long. V dropped 2 bases and J dropped 2; count of bases not matched to a gene: 3. The CDR3 loop reads CASSETSGITYEQYF. The CDR3 bases are TGTGCCAGCAGTGAAACTAGCGGGATCACCTACGAGCAGTACTTC.

This clone was detected only a few times. This chain joins TRBV19 and TRBJ1-5, with TRBD1 as a possible D gene (5 bases). Germline assignment: CDR1 LNHDA and CDR2 SQIVND (reference sequence). V shed 4 bases and J shed 2 bases, with 15 bases lying between them. CDR3 length: 16 residues. The CDR3 coding sequence is TGTGCCAGTAGTACGGGGGGAGGGATGGGCAATCAGCCCCAGCATTTT. Translating gives CASSTGGGMGNQPQHF.

In this sample, this clone turned up a few times. The rearrangement joins TRBV2 to TRBJ1-3; D unclear. The germline gives CDR1 SNHLY, CDR2 FYNNEI. Trimming removed 4 bases at V and 3 bases at J, with 13 bases between. CDR3 length equals 15 residues. This chain's CDR3 is CASSGADTGGNTIYF. The CDR3 coding sequence is TGTGCCAGCAGTGGTGCGGATACCGGTGGAAACACCATATATTTT.

This clone came up a few times. The rearrangement links TRBV5-4 to TRBJ2-1, with TRBD1 matching over 11 bases. The CDR3 length is 16 residues. Germline V CDR1 and CDR2: SGHNT, YYREEE (reference sequence). The V gene end was trimmed by 0 bases and the J gene end by 6 bases; junction bases not matched to a gene: 5. This chain's CDR3 is CASSLVGTGGTNEQFF. In DNA form, the CDR3 reads TGTGCCAGCAGCTTGGTAGGGACAGGGGGTACCAATGAGCAGTTCTTC.

The CDR3 DNA sequence: TGTGCCAGCAGTTACGGCAGGGAAGATACGCAGTATTTT. It encodes CASSYGREDTQYF. V and J are TRBV6-5 and TRBJ2-3; D is possibly TRBD1 (5 bases). V gave up 2 bases and J gave up 5 bases, with 8 bases separating them. Germline loops: CDR1 MNHEY, CDR2 SVGAGI. The CDR3 loop spans 13 amino acids.

The J gene is TRBJ1-2, the V gene TRBV2; the match to TRBD1 covers 7 bases. The J segment lost 8 bases and the V segment lost 6 bases, leaving 6 bases of the junction unmatched. Germline loops: CDR1 SNHLY, CDR2 FYNNEI. The CDR3 extends over 12 amino acids. The CDR3 loop is CASRGGGGGYTF. DNA for the CDR3: TGTGCCAGCAGAGGAGGGGGCGGAGGCTACACCTTC. Full variable domain (outside the CDR3, taken from reference TRBV2 and TRBJ1-2): EPEVTQTPSHQVTQMGQEVILRCVPISNHLYFYWYRQILGQKVEFLVSFYNNEISEKSEIFDDQFSVERPDGSNFTLKIRSTKLEDSAMYFCASRGGGGGYTFGSGTRLTVV.

CDR3 sequence: CASSLGVGDSNQPQHF. CDR3 bases: TGCGCCAGCAGCTTGGGGGTAGGTGATAGCAATCAGCCCCAGCATTTT. The gene calls are TRBV5-1 and TRBJ1-5; D not certain. The CDR3 spans 16 residues. The V end was cut by 0 bases, the J end by 0 bases, with 10 bases between. Germline V lookup: CDR1 SGHRS, CDR2 YFSETQ.

The chain links TRBV29-1 to TRBJ1-1, with unresolved D. Germline-derived CDR1 and CDR2 are SQVTM and ANQGSEA. The CDR3 is 14 residues long. V was pared by 4 bases and J by 0 bases, with 12 bases between. DNA for the CDR3: TGCAGCGTTGTGGGCATCCTCATGAACACTGAAGCTTTCTTT. The encoded protein is CSVVGILMNTEAFF.

The rearrangement links TRBV7-6 to TRBJ2-3, with 10 bases identical to TRBD2. CDR1 SGHVS and CDR2 FNYEAQ come from the germline V gene. V gave up 5 bases and J gave up 0 bases; unmatched junction bases: 8. The CDR3 is 17 residues long. The CDR3 sequence is CASSALTSGTSTDTQYF. In DNA form, the CDR3 reads TGTGCCAGCAGCGCATTAACTAGCGGGACCAGCACAGATACGCAGTATTTT.

The genes are TRBV12-2 and TRBJ2-3; the table's D gene call, TRBD2, was not cross checked with the DNA. TRBV12-2 is designated a pseudogene. The CDR3 loop spans 17 amino acids. The CDR3 sequence: CASCLQGLAGAGDTQYF. The CDR3 DNA is TGTGCAAGTTGCTTACAGGGACTAGCGGGGGCGGGAGATACGCAGTATTTT.

The rearrangement uses TRBV5-4 and TRBJ2-3; 9 bases match TRBD1. The length of the CDR3 is 15 residues. Germline CDR1 is SGHNT and CDR2 is YYREEE (reference sequence). The CDR3 nucleotides read TGTGTCACCAAGCAGCGGACAGGGGTCACAGATACGCAGTATTTT. This sequence encodes CVTKQRTGVTDTQYF. Full variable domain (outside the CDR3, taken from reference TRBV5-4 and TRBJ2-3): ETGVTQSPTHLIKTRGQQVTLRCSSQSGHNTVSWYQQALGQGPQFIFQYYREEENGRGNFPPRFSGLQFPNYSSELNVNALELDDSALYLCVTKQRTGVTDTQYFGPGTRLTVL.

The V and J genes are TRBV5-1 and TRBJ2-7; D uncertain. The germline V and J ends were trimmed by 1 base and 5 bases, with 22 bases remaining between them. This CDR3 spans 17 amino acids. In germline, CDR1 is SGHRS, CDR2 YFSETQ. In DNA form, the CDR3 reads TGCGCCAGCAGCTTGAGCCCGACGGTCTCCTCGAGGCACGAGCAGTACTTC. It translates to CASSLSPTVSSRHEQYF.